This TCR beta chain was identified in a study of blood T cell repertoires in COVID-19. Study-level background: PBMCs, B-cell-depleted T cells, or T cells were the source of the cDNA or gDNA that made up the material.

The CDR3 consists of 17 residues. In germline, CDR1 is MGHRA, CDR2 YSYEKL. With 4 bases clipped from V and 4 bases from J, the junction kept 13 bases outside the gene matches. TCRdb's copy holds only in-frame clones and misses some; the assay was immunoSEQ multiplex PCR. The repertoire holds 500,000 to 600,000 clones, with approximately 88% as singletons. The chain employs TRBV4-1 and TRBJ2-1; 7 bases are shared with TRBD2. Sequences were obtained from peripheral blood. The receptor was isolated from a woman aged 50 to 60 with COVID-19, enrolled during active disease. CDR3 loop: CASSPEKRGPRYNEQFF. DNA of the CDR3: TGCGCCAGCAGCCCAGAGAAGCGGGGCCCACGATACAATGAGCAGTTCTTC.